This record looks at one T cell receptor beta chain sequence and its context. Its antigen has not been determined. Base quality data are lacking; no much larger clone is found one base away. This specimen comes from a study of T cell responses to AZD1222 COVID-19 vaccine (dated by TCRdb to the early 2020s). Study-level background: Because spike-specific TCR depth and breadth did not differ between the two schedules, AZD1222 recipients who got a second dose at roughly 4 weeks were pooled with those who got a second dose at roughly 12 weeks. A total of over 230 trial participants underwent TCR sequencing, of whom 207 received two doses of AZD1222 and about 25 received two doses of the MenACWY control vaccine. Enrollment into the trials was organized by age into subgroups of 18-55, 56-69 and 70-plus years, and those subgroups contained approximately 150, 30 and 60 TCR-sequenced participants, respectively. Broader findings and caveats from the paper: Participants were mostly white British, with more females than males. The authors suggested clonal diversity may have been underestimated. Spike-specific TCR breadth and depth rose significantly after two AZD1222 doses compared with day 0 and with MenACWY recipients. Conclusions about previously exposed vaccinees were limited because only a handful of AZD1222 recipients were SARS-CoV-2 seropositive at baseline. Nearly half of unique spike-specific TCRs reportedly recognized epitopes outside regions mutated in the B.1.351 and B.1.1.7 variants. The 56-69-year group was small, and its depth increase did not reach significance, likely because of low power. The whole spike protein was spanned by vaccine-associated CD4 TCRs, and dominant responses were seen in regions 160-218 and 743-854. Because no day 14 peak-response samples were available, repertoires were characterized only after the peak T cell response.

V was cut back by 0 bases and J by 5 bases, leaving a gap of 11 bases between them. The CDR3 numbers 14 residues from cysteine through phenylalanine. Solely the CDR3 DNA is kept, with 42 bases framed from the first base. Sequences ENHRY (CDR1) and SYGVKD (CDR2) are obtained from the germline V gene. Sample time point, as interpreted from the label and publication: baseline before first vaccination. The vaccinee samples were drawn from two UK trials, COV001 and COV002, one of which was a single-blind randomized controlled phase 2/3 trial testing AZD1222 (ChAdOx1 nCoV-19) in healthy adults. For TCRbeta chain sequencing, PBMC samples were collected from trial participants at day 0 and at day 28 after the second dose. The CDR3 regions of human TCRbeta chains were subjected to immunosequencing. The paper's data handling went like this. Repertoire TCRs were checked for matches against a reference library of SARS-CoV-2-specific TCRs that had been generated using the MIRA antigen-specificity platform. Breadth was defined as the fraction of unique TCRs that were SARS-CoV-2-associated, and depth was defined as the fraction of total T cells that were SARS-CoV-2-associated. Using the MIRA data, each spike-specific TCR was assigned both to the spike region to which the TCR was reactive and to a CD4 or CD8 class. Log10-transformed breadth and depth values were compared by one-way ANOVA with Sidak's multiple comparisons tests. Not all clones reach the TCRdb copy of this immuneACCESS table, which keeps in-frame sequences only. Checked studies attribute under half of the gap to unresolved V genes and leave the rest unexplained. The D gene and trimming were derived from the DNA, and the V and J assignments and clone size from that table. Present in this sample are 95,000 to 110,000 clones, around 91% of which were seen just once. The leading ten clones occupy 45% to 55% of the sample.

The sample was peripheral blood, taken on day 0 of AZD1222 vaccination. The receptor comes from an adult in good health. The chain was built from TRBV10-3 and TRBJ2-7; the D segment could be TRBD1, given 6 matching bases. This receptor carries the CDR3 CAISESRGSNEQYF. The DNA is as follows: TGTGCCATCAGTGAGTCCAGGGGATCAAACGAGCAGTACTTC.